This record covers a single T cell receptor (beta chain). What it binds is unknown. The source of the sample is a study of T cell responses to AZD1222 COVID-19 vaccine. Data came from immunoSEQ multiplex PCR; TCRdb stores just in-frame clones and leaves some out. This repertoire shows tens of thousands of clones, around 90% found once; its top ten account for roughly 11%. The study, taken as a whole, reports: Recipients of two AZD1222 doses showed rising Spike-specific TCR breadth and depth.

This CDR3 region has 14 residues. Looked up from germline, CDR1 is SEHNR and CDR2 is FQNEAQ (reference sequence). Trimming cost V 1 base and J 6 bases, with 12 bases left between them. The gene calls are TRBV7-9 and TRBJ1-1; D gene unclear. This TCR derives from an adult who received the AZD1222 COVID-19 vaccine. The sample in question was peripheral blood, obtained 28 days after the second AZD1222 dose. The CDR3: CASSLVVVMAEAFF. CDR3 bases: TGTGCCAGCAGCTTAGTGGTAGTTATGGCTGAAGCTTTCTTT.